The 20 T cell receptor beta chains reported below all come from one sample, sequenced in a study of beta chain features in type 1 diabetes. Reverse transcription of all isolated RNA meant that expressed TCRB transcripts were sequenced. The data were produced by immunoSEQ multiplex PCR, yet TCRdb's version contains in-frame clones alone and is incomplete. This repertoire shows 250,000 to 350,000 clones, 12% to 15% found once; its top ten account for 6.7%. The sequenced sample consisted of central memory CD4+ T cells from blood. These receptors were collected from a man aged 25 to 45 in good health.

This clone was picked up a small number of times. V and J are TRBV7-2 and TRBJ2-5, with D possibly being TRBD1 (6 bases). This CDR3 has 13 residues. Germline CDR1 SGHTA, CDR2 FQGNSA. Between the trimmed V and J ends, which lost 6 bases and 4 bases, there was a span of 12 bases. This CDR3 reads CASSQYRVETQYF. The CDR3 DNA follows: TGTGCCAGCAGTCAGTACAGGGTAGAGACCCAGTACTTC.

V usage is TRBV7-9 and J usage is TRBJ1-3, with D uncertain. The germline V gene has CDR1 SEHNR and CDR2 FQNEAQ (reference sequence). CDR3 length equals 15 residues. The V and J ends lost 0 bases and 0 bases respectively, with 6 bases between them. The CDR3 DNA is TGTGCCAGCAGCTTAGCGGCAACCTCTGGAAACACCATATATTTT. Translation: CASSLAATSGNTIYF. The entire variable domain, with the rest obtained from reference TRBV7-9 and TRBJ1-3, is as follows: DTGVSQNPRHKITKRGQNVTFRCDPISEHNRLYWYRQTLGQGPEFLTYFQNEAQLEKSRLLSDRFSAERPKGSFSTLEIQRTEQGDSAMYLCASSLAATSGNTIYFGEGSWLTVV.

This chain connects TRBV18 to TRBJ1-2, with no clear D. CDR3 size: 13 residues. Germline V gene lookup returns CDR1 KGHSH and CDR2 LQKENI. Trimming took off 2 bases at V and 1 base at J, with 5 bases between the two ends. The CDR3 loop is CASSPENNYGYTF. The CDR3 DNA sequence: TGTGCCAGCTCACCAGAAAATAACTATGGCTACACCTTC.

The rearrangement joins TRBV30 to TRBJ1-2; 8 nucleotides match TRBD1. The CDR3 is 13 amino acids. V was pared by 3 bases and J by 8 bases, with 8 bases of the junction left unmatched. Germline-derived CDR1 and CDR2 are GTSNPN and SVGIG (reference sequence). The CDR3 region has the DNA TGTGCCTGGAGCAGAGACAGGGGTAGAGGCTACACCTTC. Protein product: CAWSRDRGRGYTF.

The chain employs TRBV28 and TRBJ2-5; 8 nucleotides align to TRBD1. The ends lost 5 bases at V and 3 bases at J; junction bases unmatched: 2. The CDR3 extends over 13 amino acids. CDR1 MDHEN and CDR2 SYDVKM come from the germline V gene. CDR3 coding DNA: TGTGCCAGCAGTAAACAGGGGGAAGAGACCCAGTACTTC. Residues: CASSKQGEETQYF.

The J gene is TRBJ1-3, the V gene TRBV5-1; 10 bases are shared with TRBD1. Trimming at V came to 5 bases and at J to 2 bases, leaving 4 bases not matched to a gene. Germline values: CDR1 SGHRS, CDR2 YFSETQ. This CDR3 comprises 15 residues. CDR3 nucleotides: TGCGCCAGCAGATACGGGACAGGGGCTGGAAACACCATATATTTT. Translation gives CASRYGTGAGNTIYF.

The chain couples TRBV27 to TRBJ2-1, with no clear D. CDR1 and CDR2 (germline): MNHEY, SMNVEV (reference sequence). The V end lost 2 bases, the J end lost 8 bases, and 7 bases lay between the germline ends. The CDR3 has 12 residues. Written as DNA, the CDR3 is TGTGCCAGCAGTTTAAGGCGCGATGAGCAGTTCTTC. The encoded protein is CASSLRRDEQFF.

This clone was observed many times. The same CDR3 can be traced to other DNA sequences in this sample. The rearrangement links TRBV25-1 to TRBJ1-4; maybe TRBD1 (6 bases). This CDR3 region has 14 residues. The germline gives CDR1 MGHDK, CDR2 SYGVNS. V lost 4 bases and J lost 8, with 14 bases in between. The CDR3 nucleotides read TGTGCCAGCAGTGTACAGGGTGGGGTCGAAAAACTGTTTTTT. Translating gives CASSVQGGVEKLFF.

This clone was seen only a few times. In DNA, the CDR3 is TGTGCCAGCAGCCATCGGGACGGGACATACGAGCAGTACTTC. Residues: CASSHRDGTYEQYF. The chain couples TRBV14 to TRBJ2-7, with D tentatively TRBD1 (6 bases). Germline CDR1 reads SGHDN; CDR2 reads FVKESK. CDR3 length: 14 amino acids. V was cut by 3 bases and J by 4 bases, with 13 bases left in between.

This clone was recorded a few times. The chain employs TRBV10-3 and TRBJ2-3; D is possibly TRBD2 (7 bases). V lost 9 bases and J 0 bases, leaving 10 bases between the germline ends. CDR1 and CDR2 from the germline V gene are ENHRY and SYGVKD. The CDR3 length is 13 residues. The CDR3 DNA follows: TGTGCCATGAGGGGGGGAAGCACAGATACGCAGTATTTT. Translated, it gives CAMRGGSTDTQYF.

This clone was seen only a few times. V is TRBV10-3 and J is TRBJ1-6, with a possible D match to TRBD1 (5 bases). Trimming left V 0 bases short and J 12 bases short, with 15 bases between. CDR3 length: 15 residues. Germline V gives CDR1 ENHRY, CDR2 SYGVKD. CDR3: CAISESTPRGVPLHF. The CDR3 bases are TGTGCCATCAGTGAGTCGACTCCCCGGGGGGTACCCCTCCACTTT.

V gene TRBV6-5 combines with J gene TRBJ2-7; 11 nucleotides agree with TRBD2. The junction had 10 bases not matched to a gene; V was cut back by 6 bases and J by 6 bases. The CDR3 has 15 residues. The germline CDR1 and CDR2 sequences are MNHEY and SVGAGI. The DNA for the CDR3 is TGTGCCAGCAGGTCACTAGCGGGAGAACGCTCCGAGCAGTACGTC. Translated, it gives CASRSLAGERSEQYV.

The chain links TRBV6-1 to TRBJ2-7; 7 bases match TRBD2. The ends lost 4 bases at V and 4 bases at J; junction bases unmatched: 7. The CDR3 length is 14 residues. CDR1 MNHNS and CDR2 SASEGT come from the germline V gene. The CDR3 loop reads CASSVSSGGYEQYF. The CDR3 coding sequence is TGTGCCAGCAGTGTGTCCTCGGGGGGTTACGAGCAGTACTTC.

The chain employs TRBV5-1 and TRBJ2-3; D gene ambiguous. With 0 bases removed from V and 6 bases from J, the gap between germline ends came to 8 bases. This CDR3 is built from 13 residues. Germline V lookup: CDR1 SGHRS, CDR2 YFSETQ. DNA for the CDR3: TGCGCCAGCAGCTTGGATTACCCGGATACGCAGTATTTT. Its protein is CASSLDYPDTQYF.

The V call is TRBV4-3, the J call TRBJ1-2; possibly TRBD1 for D (6 bases). Trimming removed 5 bases at V and 4 bases at J, with 8 bases between. This CDR3 comprises 12 residues. Germline V gives CDR1 LGHNA, CDR2 YSLEER. The CDR3 region has the DNA TGCGCCAGCAGCAACAGGGTCTATGGCTACACCTTC. Its protein is CASSNRVYGYTF.

V gene TRBV5-6 combines with J gene TRBJ2-2; TRBD1 matches at 8 bases. Germline CDR1 and CDR2: SGHDT and YYEEEE. V was pared by 4 bases and J by 6 bases, with 14 bases of the junction left unmatched. The CDR3 has 17 amino acids. The DNA of the CDR3 is TGTGCCAGCAGCGCCGGGACAGGAGGGGCGGTGGCCGGGGAGCTGTTTTTT. Translation gives CASSAGTGGAVAGELFF.

The V gene is TRBV6-5, the J gene TRBJ2-5; 8 bases match TRBD1. The CDR3 is made up of 16 amino acids. Losses at the gene ends were 0 bases for V and 11 bases for J; bases not matched to a gene: 14. Looked up from germline, CDR1 is MNHEY and CDR2 is SVGAGI. CDR3 in amino acids: CASSYSPRGPSGEQYF. The CDR3 DNA follows: TGTGCCAGCAGTTACTCACCCAGGGGGCCCTCGGGGGAGCAGTACTTC.

On this clone itself: A far bigger clonotype differs at one base, so this is likely a read error. The chain is built from TRBV14 and TRBJ1-4; D uncertain. The CDR3 sequence is 13 residues long. Germline-derived CDR1 and CDR2 are SGHDN and FVKESK. CDR3: CASSQGPKEKLFF. The CDR3 nucleotides are TGTGCCAGCAGCCAAGGCCCTAAGGAAAAACTGTTTTTT.

The V gene is TRBV19, the J gene TRBJ2-2; the D gene could be TRBD1 or TRBD2 (6 bases each). Per germline, CDR1 LNHDA and CDR2 SQIVND (reference sequence). Trimming left V 5 bases short and J 4 bases short, with 11 bases between. The CDR3 covers 14 residues. The chain's CDR3 is CASSPRGGTGELFF. In DNA, the CDR3 is TGTGCCAGTAGTCCCAGGGGAGGCACCGGGGAGCTGTTTTTT.

V gene TRBV5-1 combines with J gene TRBJ2-2; D gene unclear. The CDR3 consists of 16 residues. With 3 bases removed from V and 5 bases from J, the gap between germline ends came to 17 bases. CDR1 and CDR2 from the germline V gene are SGHRS and YFSETQ. CDR3 bases: TGCGCCAGCAGCTCCGAACCGTTGGTATGGACCGGGGAGCTGTTTTTT. Its protein product is CASSSEPLVWTGELFF.